This T cell receptor (beta chain) was captured in a study of Ad26.COV2.S vaccination and SARS-CoV-2 variants. General study results and limits: There was reportedly substantial breadth in spike-specific CD8+ and CD4+ T cell responses after vaccination. An underestimation of total T cell responses may have resulted from the TCR breadth and depth analyses.

Produced via immunoSEQ multiplex PCR; TCRdb's table is partial and in-frame only. This table has approximately 410,000 clones, 92% appearing once. Regarding treatment: over 15 received Ad26.COV2.S at low or high dose, single or two shots; 5 received placebo; per-sample allocation not given. After the first vaccine or placebo injection, samples were drawn on day 63. The individual, an adult aged 18-55 years, was a donor in Boston. Remarks on this clone: Its cognate antigen is unknown.

The CDR3 length is 15 residues. The germline CDR1 and CDR2 sequences are KGHSH and LQKENI. Trimming shortened V by 3 bases and J by 0 bases, and 9 bases separated the two germline ends. The J gene is TRBJ1-5, the V gene TRBV18; no firm D call. The sequence was collected from a person aged 18-65 years who received the Ad26.COV2.S COVID-19 vaccine or a placebo. This sample comprised peripheral blood, obtained in a trial of Ad26.COV2.S vaccine versus placebo. DNA for the CDR3: TGTGCCAGCTCACCCTCAGTTGATAGCAATCAGCCCCAGCATTTT. It is translated as CASSPSVDSNQPQHF.